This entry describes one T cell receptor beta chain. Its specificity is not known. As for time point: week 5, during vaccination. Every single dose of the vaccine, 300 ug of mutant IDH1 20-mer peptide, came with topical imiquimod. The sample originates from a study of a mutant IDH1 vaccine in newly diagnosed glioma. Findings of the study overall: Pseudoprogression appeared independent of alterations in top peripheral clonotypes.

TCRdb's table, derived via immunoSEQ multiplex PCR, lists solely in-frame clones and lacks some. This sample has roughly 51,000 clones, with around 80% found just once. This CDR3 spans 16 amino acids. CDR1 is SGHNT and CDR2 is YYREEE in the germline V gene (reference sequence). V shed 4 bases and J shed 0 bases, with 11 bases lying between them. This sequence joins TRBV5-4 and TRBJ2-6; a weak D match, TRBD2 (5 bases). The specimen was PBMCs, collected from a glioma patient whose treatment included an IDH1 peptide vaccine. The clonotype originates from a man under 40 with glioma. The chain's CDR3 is CASSPPRGSGANVLTF. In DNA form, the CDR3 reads TGTGCCAGCAGCCCACCTCGGGGCTCTGGGGCCAACGTCCTGACTTTC.